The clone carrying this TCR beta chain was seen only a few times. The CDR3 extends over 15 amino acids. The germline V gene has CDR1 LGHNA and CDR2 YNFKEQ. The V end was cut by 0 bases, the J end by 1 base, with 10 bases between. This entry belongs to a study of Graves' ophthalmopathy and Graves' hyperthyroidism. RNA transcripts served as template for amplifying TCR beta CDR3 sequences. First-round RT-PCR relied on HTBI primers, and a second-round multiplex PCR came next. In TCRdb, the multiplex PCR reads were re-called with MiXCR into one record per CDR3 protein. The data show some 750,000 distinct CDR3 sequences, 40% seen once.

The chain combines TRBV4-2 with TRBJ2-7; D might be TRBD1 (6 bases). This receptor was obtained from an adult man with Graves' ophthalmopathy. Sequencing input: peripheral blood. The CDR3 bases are TGTGCCAGCAGCCAAGATCAGGGGCCTTCCTACGAGCAGTACTTC. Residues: CASSQDQGPSYEQYF.